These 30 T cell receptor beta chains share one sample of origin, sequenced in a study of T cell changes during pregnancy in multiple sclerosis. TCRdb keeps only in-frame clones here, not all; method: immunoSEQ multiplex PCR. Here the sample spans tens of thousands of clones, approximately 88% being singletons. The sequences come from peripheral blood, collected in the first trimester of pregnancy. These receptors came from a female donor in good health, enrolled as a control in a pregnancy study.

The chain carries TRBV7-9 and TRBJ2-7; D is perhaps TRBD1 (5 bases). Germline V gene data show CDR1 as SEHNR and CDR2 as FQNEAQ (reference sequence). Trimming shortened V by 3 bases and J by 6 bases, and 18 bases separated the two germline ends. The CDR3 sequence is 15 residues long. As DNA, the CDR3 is TGTGCCAGCAGCTTTCCTGAGGCAGGGTCGGGCGAGCAGTACTTC. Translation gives CASSFPEAGSGEQYF.

This CDR3 reads CASSPTGAGGNEQFF. The CDR3, as DNA: TGTGCCAGCAGCCCCACAGGGGCGGGTGGCAATGAGCAGTTCTTC. This chain joins TRBV7-9 and TRBJ2-1; 7 bases align to TRBD1. CDR1 and CDR2 from the germline V gene are SEHNR and FQNEAQ (reference sequence). V dropped 5 bases and J dropped 6; count of bases not matched to a gene: 10. This CDR3 has 15 residues.

The CDR3 is CASSFDRDSPLHF. The CDR3 DNA reads TGTGCCAGCAGCTTCGATCGCGATTCACCCCTCCACTTT. This chain joins TRBV7-3 and TRBJ1-6; D is unclear. V lost 3 bases, J lost 8 bases, and 8 bases lay in between. CDR1 SGHTA and CDR2 FQGTGA come from the germline V gene. The CDR3 is made up of 13 amino acids.

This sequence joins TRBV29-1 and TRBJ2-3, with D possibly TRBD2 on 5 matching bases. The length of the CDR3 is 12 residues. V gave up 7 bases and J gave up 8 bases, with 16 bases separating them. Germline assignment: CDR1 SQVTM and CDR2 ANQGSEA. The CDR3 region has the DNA TGCAGCGGCTCCTTTCGGGGAGCTACGCAGTATTTT. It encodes CSGSFRGATQYF.

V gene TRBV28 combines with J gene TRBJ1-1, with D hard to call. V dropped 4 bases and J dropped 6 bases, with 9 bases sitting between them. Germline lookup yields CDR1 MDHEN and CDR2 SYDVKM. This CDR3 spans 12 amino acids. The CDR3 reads CASSSGVAEAFF. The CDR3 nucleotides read TGTGCCAGCAGTTCCGGGGTGGCTGAAGCTTTCTTT.

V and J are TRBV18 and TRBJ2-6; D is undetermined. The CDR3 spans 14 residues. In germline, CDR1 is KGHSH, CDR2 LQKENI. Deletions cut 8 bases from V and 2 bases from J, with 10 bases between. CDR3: CASHQVAGANVLTF. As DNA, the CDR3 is TGTGCCAGCCACCAGGTGGCTGGGGCCAACGTCCTGACTTTC.

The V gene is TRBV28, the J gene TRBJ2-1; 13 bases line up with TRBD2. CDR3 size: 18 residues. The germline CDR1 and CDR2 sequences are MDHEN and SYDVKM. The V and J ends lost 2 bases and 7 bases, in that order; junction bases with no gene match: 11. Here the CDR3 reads CASSLAGGPLAGGNEQFF. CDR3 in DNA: TGTGCCAGCAGTTTAGCGGGTGGCCCACTAGCGGGAGGGAATGAGCAGTTCTTC.

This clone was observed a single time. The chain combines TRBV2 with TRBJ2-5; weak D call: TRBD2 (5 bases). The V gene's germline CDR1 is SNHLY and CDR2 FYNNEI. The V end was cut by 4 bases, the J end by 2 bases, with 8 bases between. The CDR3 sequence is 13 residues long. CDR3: CASSVRGQETQYF. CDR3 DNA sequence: TGTGCCAGCAGTGTACGAGGGCAAGAGACCCAGTACTTC.

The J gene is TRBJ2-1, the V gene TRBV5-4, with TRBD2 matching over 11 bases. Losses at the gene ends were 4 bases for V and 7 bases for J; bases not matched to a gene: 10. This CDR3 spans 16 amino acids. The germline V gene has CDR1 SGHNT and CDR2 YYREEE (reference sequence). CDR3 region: CASSPSLAGGRNEQFF. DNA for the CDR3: TGTGCCAGCAGCCCGTCCCTAGCGGGAGGTAGAAATGAGCAGTTCTTC. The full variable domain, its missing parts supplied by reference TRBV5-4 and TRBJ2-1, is ETGVTQSPTHLIKTRGQQVTLRCSSQSGHNTVSWYQQALGQGPQFIFQYYREEENGRGNFPPRFSGLQFPNYSSELNVNALELDDSALYLCASSPSLAGGRNEQFFGPGTRLTVL.

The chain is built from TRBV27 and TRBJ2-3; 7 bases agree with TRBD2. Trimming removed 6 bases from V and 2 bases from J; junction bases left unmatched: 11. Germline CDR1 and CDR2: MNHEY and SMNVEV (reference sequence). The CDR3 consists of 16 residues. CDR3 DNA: TGTGCCAGCAGATTGAACGGGCGGGAGCCCACAGATACGCAGTATTTT. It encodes CASRLNGREPTDTQYF.

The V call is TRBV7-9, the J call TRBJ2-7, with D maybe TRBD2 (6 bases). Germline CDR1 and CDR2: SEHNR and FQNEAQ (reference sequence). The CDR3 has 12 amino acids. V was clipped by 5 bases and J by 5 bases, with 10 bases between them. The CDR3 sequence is CASSRGSNEQYF. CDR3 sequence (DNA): TGTGCCAGCAGCCGGGGGTCAAACGAGCAGTACTTC.

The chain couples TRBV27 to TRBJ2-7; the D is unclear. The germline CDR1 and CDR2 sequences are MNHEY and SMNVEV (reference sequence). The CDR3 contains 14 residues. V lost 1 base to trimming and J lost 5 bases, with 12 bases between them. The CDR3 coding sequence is TGTGCCAGCAGTTTATTGGGCAGGATCCACGAGCAGTACTTC. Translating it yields CASSLLGRIHEQYF.

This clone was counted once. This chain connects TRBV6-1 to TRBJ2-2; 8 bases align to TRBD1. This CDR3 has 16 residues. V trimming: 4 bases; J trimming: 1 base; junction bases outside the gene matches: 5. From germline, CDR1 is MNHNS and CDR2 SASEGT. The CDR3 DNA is TGTGCCAGCAGTGCCCCCGGACAGGGGAACACCGGGGAGCTGTTTTTT. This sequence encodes CASSAPGQGNTGELFF.

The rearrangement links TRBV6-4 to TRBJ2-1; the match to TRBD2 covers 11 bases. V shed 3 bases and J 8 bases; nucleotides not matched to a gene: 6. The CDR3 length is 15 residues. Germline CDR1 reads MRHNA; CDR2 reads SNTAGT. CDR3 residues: CASSEGSSGGHEQFF. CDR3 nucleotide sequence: TGTGCCAGCAGTGAAGGGTCTAGCGGGGGGCATGAGCAGTTCTTC.

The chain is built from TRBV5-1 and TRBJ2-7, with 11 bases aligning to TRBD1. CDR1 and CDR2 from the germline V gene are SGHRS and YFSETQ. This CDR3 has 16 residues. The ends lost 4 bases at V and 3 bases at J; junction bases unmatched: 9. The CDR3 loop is CASSPPGTGGNYEQYF. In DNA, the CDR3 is TGCGCCAGCAGCCCCCCGGGGACAGGGGGGAACTACGAGCAGTACTTC. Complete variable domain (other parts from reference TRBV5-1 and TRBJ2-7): KAGVTQTPRYLIKTRGQQVTLSCSPISGHRSVSWYQQTPGQGLQFLFEYFSETQRNKGNFPGRFSGRQFSNSRSEMNVSTLELGDSALYLCASSPPGTGGNYEQYFGPGTRLTVT.

The CDR3 coding sequence is TGTGCCAGCAGCTTAGCAAGGGGGATGAACTACGAGCAGTACTTC. Its translation: CASSLARGMNYEQYF. The chain is built from TRBV7-9 and TRBJ2-7; tentatively, D is TRBD1 (6 bases). The CDR3 is made up of 15 amino acids. The germline V and J ends were trimmed by 0 bases and 3 bases, with 12 bases remaining between them. Germline values: CDR1 SEHNR, CDR2 FQNEAQ (reference sequence). The variable domain in full, with the rest retrieved from reference TRBV7-9 and TRBJ2-7, is DTGVSQNPRHKITKRGQNVTFRCDPISEHNRLYWYRQTLGQGPEFLTYFQNEAQLEKSRLLSDRFSAERPKGSFSTLEIQRTEQGDSAMYLCASSLARGMNYEQYFGPGTRLTVT.

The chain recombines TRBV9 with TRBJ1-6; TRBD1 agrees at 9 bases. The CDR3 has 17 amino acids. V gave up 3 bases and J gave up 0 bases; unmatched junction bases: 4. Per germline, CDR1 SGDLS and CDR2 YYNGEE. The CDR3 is CASSAGTGSSYNSPLHF. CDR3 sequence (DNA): TGTGCCAGCAGCGCCGGGACAGGGAGCTCCTATAATTCACCCCTCCACTTT.

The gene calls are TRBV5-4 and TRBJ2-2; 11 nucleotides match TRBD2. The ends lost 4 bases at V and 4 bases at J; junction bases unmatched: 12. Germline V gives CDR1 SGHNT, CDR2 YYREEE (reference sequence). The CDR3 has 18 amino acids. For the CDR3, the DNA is TGTGCCAGCAGCGGGGGGACTAGCGGATTACCTACCACCGGGGAGCTGTTTTTT. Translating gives CASSGGTSGLPTTGELFF.

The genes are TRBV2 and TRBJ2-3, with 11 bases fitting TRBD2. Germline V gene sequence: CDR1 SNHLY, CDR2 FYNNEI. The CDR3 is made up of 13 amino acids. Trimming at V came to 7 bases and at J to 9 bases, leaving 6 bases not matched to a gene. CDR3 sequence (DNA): TGTGCCAGCACATGGACTAGCGGGCGGACGCAGTATTTT. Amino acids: CASTWTSGRTQYF.

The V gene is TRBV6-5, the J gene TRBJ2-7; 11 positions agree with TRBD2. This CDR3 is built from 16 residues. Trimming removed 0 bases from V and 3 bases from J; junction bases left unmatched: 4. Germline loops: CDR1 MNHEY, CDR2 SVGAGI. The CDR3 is CASSYSLLAGVYEQYF. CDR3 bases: TGTGCCAGCAGTTACTCTTTACTAGCGGGAGTCTACGAGCAGTACTTC.

CDR3 in DNA: TGCGCCAGCAGCTCTGACAGGATCTACGAGCAGTACTTC. It is translated as CASSSDRIYEQYF. The chain recombines TRBV5-1 with TRBJ2-7; TRBD1 might be the D (6 bases). Germline loops: CDR1 SGHRS, CDR2 YFSETQ. This CDR3 contains 13 residues. V dropped 3 bases and J dropped 3 bases, with 10 bases sitting between them.

DNA of the CDR3: TGTGCCAGCAGTTGGACAGACACCTACGAGCAGTACTTC. Amino acids: CASSWTDTYEQYF. V usage is TRBV27 and J usage is TRBJ2-7; tentative D call: TRBD1 (6 bases). The germline gives CDR1 MNHEY, CDR2 SMNVEV (reference sequence). This CDR3 comprises 13 residues. V dropped 4 bases and J dropped 2 bases, with 9 bases sitting between them.

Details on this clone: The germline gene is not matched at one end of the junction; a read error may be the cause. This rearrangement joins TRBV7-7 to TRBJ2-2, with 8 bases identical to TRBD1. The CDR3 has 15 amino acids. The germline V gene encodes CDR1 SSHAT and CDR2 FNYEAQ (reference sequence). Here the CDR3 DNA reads TGTGCTAGCAGTACCGGACAGGGAAACACCGGGGAGCTGTTTTTT. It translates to CASSTGQGNTGELFF. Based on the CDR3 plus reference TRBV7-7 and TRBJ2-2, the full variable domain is GAGVSQSPRYKVTKRGQDVTLRCDPISSHATLYWYQQALGQGPEFLTYFNYEAQPDKSGLPSDRFSAERPEGSISTLTIQRTEQRDSAMYRCASSTGQGNTGELFFGEGSRLTVL.

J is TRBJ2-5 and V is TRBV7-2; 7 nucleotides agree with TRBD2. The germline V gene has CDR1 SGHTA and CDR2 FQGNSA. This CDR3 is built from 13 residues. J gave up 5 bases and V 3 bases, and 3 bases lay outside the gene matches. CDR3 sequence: CASSFVRGETQYF. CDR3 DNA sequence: TGTGCCAGCAGCTTCGTGCGGGGGGAGACCCAGTACTTC.

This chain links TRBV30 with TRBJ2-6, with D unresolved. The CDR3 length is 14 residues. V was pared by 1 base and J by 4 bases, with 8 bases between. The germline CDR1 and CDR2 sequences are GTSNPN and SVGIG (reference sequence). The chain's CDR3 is CAWSAGQGANVLTF. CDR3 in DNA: TGTGCCTGGAGTGCTGGGCAAGGGGCCAACGTCCTGACTTTC.

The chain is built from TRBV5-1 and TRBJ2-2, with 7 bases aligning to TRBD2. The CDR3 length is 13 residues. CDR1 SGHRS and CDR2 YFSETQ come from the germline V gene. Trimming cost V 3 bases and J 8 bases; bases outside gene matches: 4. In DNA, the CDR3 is TGCGCCAGCAGCTCCAATAGCGGGGGGGAGCTGTTTTTT. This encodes CASSSNSGGELFF.

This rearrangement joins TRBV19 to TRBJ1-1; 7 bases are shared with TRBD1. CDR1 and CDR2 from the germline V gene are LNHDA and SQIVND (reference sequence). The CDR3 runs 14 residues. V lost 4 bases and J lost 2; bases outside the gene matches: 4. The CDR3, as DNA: TGTGCCAGTAGTAGACAGGGTTTCAACACTGAAGCTTTCTTT. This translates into CASSRQGFNTEAFF.

The CDR3 loop is CASSEERRGNIQYF. The CDR3 region has the DNA TGTGCCAGCAGTGAAGAGAGGCGGGGAAACATTCAGTACTTC. J is TRBJ2-4 and V is TRBV25-1; D is possibly TRBD2 (6 bases). The CDR3 is 14 residues long. Germline CDR1 and CDR2: MGHDK and SYGVNS. Trimming pared 2 bases from V and 6 bases from J, leaving 11 bases between. Full variable domain (remainder filled in from reference TRBV25-1 and TRBJ2-4): EADIYQTPRYLVIGTGKKITLECSQTMGHDKMYWYQQDPGMELHLIHYSYGVNSTEKGDLSSESTVSRIRTEHFPLTLESARPSHTSQYLCASSEERRGNIQYFGAGTRLSVL.

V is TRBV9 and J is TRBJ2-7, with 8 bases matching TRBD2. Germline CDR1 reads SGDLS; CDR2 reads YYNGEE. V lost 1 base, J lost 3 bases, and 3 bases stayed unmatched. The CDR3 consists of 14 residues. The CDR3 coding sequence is TGTGCCAGCAGCGTAAGTAGCGGGGACTACGAGCAGTACTTC. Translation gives CASSVSSGDYEQYF.

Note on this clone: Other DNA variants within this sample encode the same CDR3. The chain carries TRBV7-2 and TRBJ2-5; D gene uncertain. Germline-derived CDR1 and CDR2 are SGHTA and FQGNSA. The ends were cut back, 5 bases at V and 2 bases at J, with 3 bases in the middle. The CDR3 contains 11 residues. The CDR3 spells CASSPQETQYF. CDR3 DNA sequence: TGTGCCAGCAGCCCGCAAGAGACCCAGTACTTC.